This T cell receptor beta chain was sequenced in a study of T cell responses to AZD1222 COVID-19 vaccine. Across the study: Second doses at about 4 or about 12 weeks were pooled. Whole-study results and caveats: Among the donors, most were white British and more were female, and clonal diversity was possibly underestimated. Receipt of two AZD1222 doses was followed by a rise in Spike-specific TCR breadth and depth.

The protocol was immunoSEQ multiplex PCR, while the TCRdb copy is restricted to in-frame clones and leaves out a portion. The sample has 160,000 or so clones, about 89% seen once. Comment on this clone: The target antigen is unknown.

The V segment lost 5 bases and the J segment 3 bases; nucleotides outside the gene matches: 4. CDR3 size: 15 residues. Germline CDR1 is KGHSY and CDR2 is FQNENV. The input for sequencing was peripheral blood, taken on day 0 of AZD1222 vaccination. This sequence was found in an adult in good health. The rearrangement joins TRBV16 to TRBJ2-2; TRBD2 matches 9 bases. The CDR3 sequence is CASSTRLADTGELFF. The DNA for the CDR3 is TGTGCCAGCAGCACTCGACTAGCGGACACCGGGGAGCTGTTTTTT. The full variable domain, rest sourced from reference TRBV16 and TRBJ2-2, is GEEVAQTPKHLVRGEGQKAKLYCAPIKGHSYVFWYQQVLKNEFKFLISFQNENVFDETGMPKERFSAKCLPNSPCSLEIQATKLEDSAVYFCASSTRLADTGELFFGEGSRLTVL.